The 11 T cell receptor beta chains below come from one sample, sequenced in a study of blood T cell repertoires in COVID-19. This table comes from immunoSEQ multiplex PCR, and its TCRdb copy is limited to in-frame clones, with some not included. The table lists around 360,000 clones, more than 75% of them singletons. Sequencing input: peripheral blood. The receptors come from a woman in her thirties with COVID-19, enrolled during active disease.

The rearrangement links TRBV5-1 to TRBJ2-7; D perhaps matches TRBD1 (6 bases). V dropped 4 bases and J dropped 3 bases, with 14 bases sitting between them. The V gene's germline CDR1 is SGHRS and CDR2 YFSETQ. This CDR3 comprises 14 residues. CDR3 in DNA: TGCGCCAGCAGCAGGCCCGGGACACTCTACGAGCAGTACTTC. Translation: CASSRPGTLYEQYF.

The rearrangement links TRBV5-4 to TRBJ2-7; TRBD1 matches at 10 bases. Trimming at V came to 7 bases and at J to 3 bases, leaving 7 bases not matched to a gene. The CDR3 consists of 14 residues. From germline, CDR1 is SGHNT and CDR2 YYREEE (reference sequence). CDR3 nucleotide sequence: TGTGCCAGCGGAGGACAGGGGGGAAGCTACGAGCAGTACTTC. This gives the protein CASGGQGGSYEQYF.

The rearrangement uses TRBV4-3 and TRBJ2-7, with TRBD2 as a possible D gene (5 bases). CDR1 is LGHNA, CDR2 YSLEER, per germline. V was shortened by 1 base and J by 0 bases, with 7 bases between the two germline ends. The CDR3 loop spans 14 amino acids. Here the CDR3 DNA reads TGCGCCAGCAGCCAAGTGGCGGGCTCCTACGAGCAGTACTTC. Translated: CASSQVAGSYEQYF.

This chain connects TRBV5-8 to TRBJ1-1, with 9 bases that match TRBD1. Unmatched junction bases numbered 12, after V lost 5 bases and J lost 1 base. The length of the CDR3 is 17 residues. Germline assignment: CDR1 SGHTS and CDR2 YDEGEE. DNA for the CDR3: TGTGCCAGCAGTCTACCGGGACAGGGAGGCCAGAACACTGAAGCTTTCTTT. Amino acid sequence: CASSLPGQGGQNTEAFF.

V and J are TRBV7-8 and TRBJ1-3; 8 bases agree with TRBD1. V lost 0 bases to trimming and J lost 0 bases; unmatched junction nucleotides: 4. Germline V lookup: CDR1 SGHVS, CDR2 FQNEAQ. The CDR3 covers 17 residues. CDR3 loop: CASSLAQGASSGNTIYF. As DNA, the CDR3 is TGTGCCAGCAGCTTAGCGCAGGGGGCAAGCTCTGGAAACACCATATATTTT.

The chain employs TRBV5-1 and TRBJ1-1, with 7 nucleotides matching TRBD1. CDR3 length: 15 amino acids. Germline V gives CDR1 SGHRS, CDR2 YFSETQ. V dropped 4 bases and J dropped 2; count of bases not matched to a gene: 8. CDR3 coding DNA: TGCGCCAGCAGCGAAAACAGGGGTTTCAACACTGAAGCTTTCTTT. Translation gives CASSENRGFNTEAFF. The full variable domain, its missing parts supplied by reference TRBV5-1 and TRBJ1-1, is KAGVTQTPRYLIKTRGQQVTLSCSPISGHRSVSWYQQTPGQGLQFLFEYFSETQRNKGNFPGRFSGRQFSNSRSEMNVSTLELGDSALYLCASSENRGFNTEAFFGQGTRLTVV.

J is TRBJ2-1 and V is TRBV20-1, with unresolved D. This CDR3 comprises 11 residues. V lost 4 bases and J 7 bases, leaving 8 bases between the germline ends. Germline assignment: CDR1 DFQATT and CDR2 SNEGSKA (reference sequence). The CDR3 DNA is TGCAGTGCTACACCTAGGAATGAGCAGTTCTTC. Protein: CSATPRNEQFF.

The V and J genes are TRBV2 and TRBJ2-7; TRBD1 aligns across 9 bases. V lost 8 bases and J lost 2; bases outside the gene matches: 1. Looked up from germline, CDR1 is SNHLY and CDR2 is FYNNEI. CDR3 length equals 12 residues. CDR3 coding DNA: TGTGCCAGCGGGACAGGGACCTACGAGCAGTACTTC. Amino acids: CASGTGTYEQYF.

The chain recombines TRBV27 with TRBJ2-2, with D possibly matching TRBD2 (5 bases). V was trimmed by 6 bases and J by 6 bases, leaving 11 bases between them. This CDR3 spans 13 amino acids. Germline V gives CDR1 MNHEY, CDR2 SMNVEV (reference sequence). The CDR3 here is CASRGVGSGELFF. The CDR3 region has the DNA TGTGCCAGCAGGGGAGTCGGGTCCGGGGAGCTGTTTTTT.

This chain connects TRBV2 to TRBJ1-2; D ambiguous. V gave up 4 bases and J gave up 4 bases, with 10 bases separating them. The V gene's germline CDR1 is SNHLY and CDR2 FYNNEI. CDR3 length equals 13 residues. The CDR3 region has the DNA TGTGCCAGCAGTGTTGAGTGGAGCTATGGCTACACCTTC. It encodes CASSVEWSYGYTF.

This clone was seen a handful of times. The rearrangement uses TRBV2 and TRBJ1-5; the D is unclear. Germline assignment: CDR1 SNHLY and CDR2 FYNNEI. The CDR3 is made up of 14 amino acids. With 2 bases removed from V and 1 base from J, the gap between germline ends came to 6 bases. CDR3 DNA sequence: TGTGCCAGCAGTGAACACTACAGCAATCAGCCCCAGCATTTT. This gives the protein CASSEHYSNQPQHF.